A selection of T cell receptor beta chains follows, all from one sample in a study of CD4 T cells in relation to SARS-CoV-2 and coronaviruses. These TCRs are of unknown antigen specificity. TCRdb's table, derived via immunoSEQ multiplex PCR, lists solely in-frame clones and lacks some. The sample has around 25,000 clones, roughly 76% seen once; the top ten hold roughly a tenth. Specimen: CD4+ T cells from PBMCs, cultured in vitro. The receptors originated from a human donor in good health. Each CDR3 is given without its conserved first and last residue. Each record gives: V gene, J gene, CDR3 protein.

TRBV6-5	TRBJ2-1	ASSWRGGGEDEQF
TRBV7-9	TRBJ2-2	ASSFDRARAGELF
TRBV10-3	TRBJ2-3	AIRAGATGTSGSNRGTDTQY
TRBV7-3	TRBJ2-1	ASSSSGISGIGEQF
TRBV4-1	TRBJ2-7	ASTRGGEPSYEQY
TRBV4-3	TRBJ2-1	ASSQDILTQSPYNEQF
TRBV6-2/TRBV6-3	TRBJ1-5	ASSQARAHGLGASYGNQPQH
TRBV6-5	TRBJ2-1	AAGGSYNEQF
TRBV10-1	TRBJ2-2	ASSESGTGELF
TRBV29-1	TRBJ2-7	SVPGRGRGEQY
TRBV6-1	TRBJ2-7	ASSEMLTYEQY
TRBV5-6	TRBJ2-7	ASSLDRSYEQY
TRBV5-4	TRBJ2-4	ASSSGLTGLAKNIQY
TRBV19	TRBJ1-1	ASSIVGFRGGEAF
TRBV7-9	TRBJ1-2	ASSLLDRDRGSGYT
TRBV6-5	TRBJ2-1	ASSYSYPTGAVEQF
TRBV5-4	TRBJ1-2	ASSIRQGVDYGYT
TRBV11-2	TRBJ2-5	ASSLDLQGASQETQY
TRBV14	TRBJ2-7	ASSQTDRSYEQY
TRBV7-9	TRBJ2-1	ASSLNFGPRQF
TRBV7-9	TRBJ1-4	ASTRSGGGTNEKLF
TRBV10-3	TRBJ2-6	AIRTGTGRSGANVLT
TRBV20-1	TRBJ1-2	SVKKYGGYT
TRBV6-5	TRBJ1-1	ASRDGTEAF
TRBV3-1/TRBV3-2	TRBJ2-5	ASSQVRGGETQY
TRBV27	TRBJ2-7	ASSPSIGGQQY
TRBV10-3	TRBJ2-5	AISDTGGRQETQY
TRBV19	TRBJ1-5	ASTKDRGVNQPQH
TRBV18	TRBJ1-1	ASSPRNRANTEAF
TRBV2	TRBJ1-4	ASKEEKLF
TRBV10-3	TRBJ1-6	AISDSSYNSPLH
TRBV3-1/TRBV3-2	TRBJ1-6	ASSQDGSYSPLH
TRBV3-1/TRBV3-2	TRBJ2-5	ASTRKETQY
TRBV19	TRBJ1-2	AGSGTDYGYT
TRBV7-7	TRBJ2-1	ASSLAGSNEQF
TRBV30	TRBJ2-3	AWTQGPNSDTQY
TRBV5-4	TRBJ1-6	ASSLARFNSPLH
TRBV10-3	TRBJ2-7	AISAGRVEQY
TRBV11-3	TRBJ2-5	ASSLGASGRTETQY
TRBV6-5	TRBJ1-2	ASTTGGTGGYGYT
TRBV15	TRBJ1-1	ATSRDNSRANTEAF
TRBV10-3	TRBJ2-7	AISAGTPSYEQY
TRBV3-1/TRBV3-2	TRBJ2-5	ASSLAGGRETQY
TRBV27	TRBJ1-6	ASSPLGQVYNSPLH
TRBV10-3	TRBJ1-1	AISEEDRALNTEAF
TRBV12-1	TRBJ2-5	ASSSPRDRQETQY
TRBV14	TRBJ2-1	ASSQSWTYNEQF